The next 5 T cell receptor beta chains were all read from a single sample in a study of CD8 T cells in ankylosing spondylitis. TCRdb itself ran the 5' RACE reads through MiXCR, one entry per CDR3 protein. The table lists more than 500,000 distinct CDR3 sequences, about 5% of them singletons, with roughly 3.2% in the top ten. These receptors lack a known antigen. General study points: For ankylosing spondylitis blood, a TCR beta motif of 7 to 9 highly homologous variants appeared characteristic.

Sequenced material: blood, either unsorted or a sorted T cell fraction (not recorded which). These receptors were taken from a male donor with ankylosing spondylitis.

This clonotype has ten or more counts. This CDR3 reads CATSRDLVGMAFF. The CDR3 DNA is TGTGCCACCAGCAGAGATCTTGTGGGAATGGCTTTCTTT. The rearrangement uses TRBV15 and TRBJ1-1, with D uncertain. The CDR3 runs 13 residues. The V end was cut by 0 bases, the J end by 11 bases, with 13 bases between. Germline CDR1 LNHNV, CDR2 YYDKDF (reference sequence). Full variable domain (missing parts from reference TRBV15 and TRBJ1-1): DAMVIQNPRYQVTQFGKPVTLSCSQTLNHNVMYWYQQKSSQAPKLLFHYYDKDFNNEADTPDNFQSRRPNTSFCFLDIRSPGLGDTAMYLCATSRDLVGMAFFGQGTRLTVV.

Ten or more counts support this clonotype. The rearrangement links TRBV9 to TRBJ2-2; D perhaps matches TRBD2 (6 bases). Deletions cut 0 bases from V and 1 base from J, with 10 bases between. Germline lookup yields CDR1 SGDLS and CDR2 YYNGEE. CDR3 length equals 16 residues. CDR3 coding DNA: TGTGCCAGCAGCGTAGAGCGTAGCGGGAACACCGGGGAGCTGTTTTTT. Protein sequence: CASSVERSGNTGELFF.

This clonotype was detected ten times or more. The chain couples TRBV4-1 to TRBJ1-1; D is unresolved. V lost 2 bases and J lost 11, with 18 bases in between. This CDR3 comprises 14 residues. Looked up from germline, CDR1 is MGHRA and CDR2 is YSYEKL. The CDR3 protein is CASSQFEFPHQAFF. CDR3 nucleotide sequence: TGCGCCAGCAGCCAATTTGAGTTTCCCCATCAGGCTTTCTTT.

This clonotype appeared many times. The chain has TRBV7-2 and TRBJ2-7, with TRBD2 matching over 11 bases. CDR3 length: 15 residues. V lost 4 bases and J lost 2; bases outside the gene matches: 4. Germline V lookup: CDR1 SGHTA, CDR2 FQGNSA. CDR3 residues: CASSSSSGGAYEQYF. CDR3 DNA: TGTGCCAGCAGCTCGAGTAGCGGGGGGGCCTACGAGCAGTACTTC.

This clonotype was observed at least ten times. V usage is TRBV4-3 and J usage is TRBJ2-3; either TRBD1 or TRBD2 may supply D (5 bases each). This CDR3 has 17 residues. Germline CDR1 and CDR2: LGHNA and YSLEER. V was trimmed by 3 bases and J by 0 bases, leaving 16 bases between them. CDR3 sequence: CASSQAPGPASTDTQYF. For the CDR3, the DNA is TGCGCCAGCAGCCAGGCTCCGGGGCCTGCTAGCACAGATACGCAGTATTTT.